The rows below give T cell receptor beta chains drawn from one sample of a study of cytomegalovirus exposure and HLA in healthy donors. Profiled with immunoSEQ multiplex PCR; TCRdb holds only in-frame clones, not every one. The sample has 160,000 or so clones; 81% are singletons. The sample taken for sequencing was PBMCs. These receptors came from a woman aged 45-59 years in good health and CMV-seronegative. CDR3s include the opening cysteine and the closing phenylalanine or tryptophan. The D gene is left open where the match is weak.

TRBV5-4	-	TRBJ2-5	CASSLGRVRDGTQYF	TGTGCCAGCAGCTTGGGCAGGGTTCGTGATGGGACCCAGTACTTC
TRBV21-1	-	TRBJ1-2	CASSKGSKRNYGYTF	TGTGCCAGCAGCAAAGGCTCCAAGAGGAACTATGGCTACACCTTC
TRBV5-1	-	TRBJ2-5	CASSLAPGKETQYF	TGCGCCAGCAGCTTGGCCCCGGGGAAAGAGACCCAGTACTTC
TRBV4-1	-	TRBJ2-4	CASSDGTGGQNIQYF	TGCGCCAGCAGCGATGGAACCGGCGGCCAAAACATTCAGTACTTC
TRBV7-9	TRBD1	TRBJ2-2	CASSATGAEGTGELFF	TGTGCCAGCAGCGCTACAGGGGCTGAGGGCACCGGGGAGCTGTTTTTT
TRBV7-9	TRBD2	TRBJ2-2	CSSSYSGLNGLGELFF	TGTTCCAGCAGCTATTCGGGACTAAACGGTCTGGGGGAGCTGTTTTTT
TRBV7-8	-	TRBJ2-7	CASSLALTASYEQYF	TGTGCCAGCAGCTTAGCCCTGACAGCCTCCTACGAGCAGTACTTC
TRBV15	-	TRBJ2-3	CATSRLGTDTQYF	TGTGCCACCAGCAGACTCGGCACAGATACGCAGTATTTT
TRBV4-1	-	TRBJ2-7	CASSQEAATYEQYF	TGCGCCAGCAGCCAAGAGGCGGCCACCTACGAGCAGTACTTC
TRBV7-9	-	TRBJ2-1	CASSLARRGSYNEQFF	TGTGCCAGCAGCTTAGCGCGCCGAGGCTCCTACAATGAGCAGTTCTTC
TRBV5-6	TRBD1	TRBJ1-4	CASSGQGNEKLFF	TGTGCCAGCTCGGGACAGGGGAATGAAAAACTGTTTTTT
TRBV13	-	TRBJ2-6	CASSSPGWASGGANVLTF	TGTGCCAGCAGCTCCCCGGGGTGGGCCTCGGGAGGGGCCAACGTCCTGACTTTC